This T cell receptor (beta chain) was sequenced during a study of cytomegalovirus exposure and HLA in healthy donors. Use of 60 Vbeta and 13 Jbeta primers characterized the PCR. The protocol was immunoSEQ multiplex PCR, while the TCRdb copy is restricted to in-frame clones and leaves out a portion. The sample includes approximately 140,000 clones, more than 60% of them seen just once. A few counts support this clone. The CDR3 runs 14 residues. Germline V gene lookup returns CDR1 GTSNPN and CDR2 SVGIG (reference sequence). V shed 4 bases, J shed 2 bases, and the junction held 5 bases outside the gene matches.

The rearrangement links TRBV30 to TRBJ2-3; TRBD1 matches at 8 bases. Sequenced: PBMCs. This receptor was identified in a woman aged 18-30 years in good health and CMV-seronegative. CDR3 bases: TGTGCCTGGACCCCGGACAGGGTCACAGATACGCAGTATTTT. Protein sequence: CAWTPDRVTDTQYF.